The rows below give T cell receptor beta chains drawn from one sample of a study of cytomegalovirus exposure and HLA in healthy donors. Data came from immunoSEQ multiplex PCR; TCRdb stores just in-frame clones and leaves some out. The table includes about 180,000 clones, about four fifths detected once. The sample was PBMCs. All receptors derive from a woman aged 45-59 years in good health and CMV-seropositive. Each CDR3 is given with its conserved first and last residue. D genes are given only for firm matches.

j_call	v_call	d_call	cdr3_aa
TRBJ2-4	TRBV4-2	TRBD2	CASSQELAGALAKNIQYF
TRBJ1-2	TRBV6-6	NA	CASSYSFVDYGYTF
TRBJ2-3	TRBV7-2	TRBD2	CASSSRRGLGPDTQYF
TRBJ2-1	TRBV5-1	NA	CASSLGQSSYNEQFF
TRBJ1-1	TRBV2	TRBD1	CASSHKRTGSNTEAFF
TRBJ2-3	TRBV28	TRBD2	CASSLFRGGRTDTQYF
TRBJ2-7	TRBV6-5	NA	CASRMREAATYEQYF
TRBJ1-2	TRBV19	NA	CASSIRSRTDYGYTF
TRBJ2-1	TRBV6-6	TRBD2	CASSKGREGLGEQFF
TRBJ2-1	TRBV5-1	NA	CASSLQGGNEQFF
TRBJ1-1	TRBV19	NA	CASSTKTKMNTEAFF
TRBJ2-1	TRBV18	NA	CASSPGRNEQFF
TRBJ1-6	TRBV5-4	TRBD1	CASSFLTGGNSPLHF
TRBJ1-5	TRBV27	NA	CASSLSAYSNQPQHF
TRBJ1-3	TRBV2	NA	CASSEFRGSGNTIYF
TRBJ2-7	TRBV6-5	NA	CASSPRLNEQYF
TRBJ1-1	TRBV7-9	NA	CASSLGTGTEAFF
TRBJ1-3	TRBV11-2	NA	CASSSFQGPGNTIYF
TRBJ2-5	TRBV6-5	NA	CASSKAGQSGETQYF
TRBJ1-2	TRBV5-1	NA	CASSEGSNYGYTF
TRBJ2-1	TRBV29-1	NA	CSVGHLSSYNEQFF
TRBJ2-1	TRBV5-3	NA	CARSFSRPGDEQFF
TRBJ2-7	TRBV4-3	TRBD1	CASSQEYKGAFPYEQYF
TRBJ1-1	TRBV7-9	NA	CASSLAQNTEAFF
TRBJ2-1	TRBV11-2	TRBD2	CASSRGVAGRTSYNEQFF
TRBJ2-1	TRBV9	TRBD1	CASRPGTGEGNEQFF
TRBJ1-1	TRBV9	NA	CASSSAQPNTEAFF
TRBJ1-1	TRBV29-1	NA	CSVEYGINTEAFF
TRBJ1-1	TRBV10-3	NA	CAIKREGTEAFF
TRBJ1-5	TRBV28	NA	CASLSYNQPQHF
TRBJ2-2	TRBV19	TRBD1	CASSSSQGVGTGELFF
TRBJ2-5	TRBV28	NA	CASALGGSTQETQYF
TRBJ2-7	TRBV28	TRBD2	CASSARGGARRGSYEQYF
TRBJ1-2	TRBV6-6	NA	CASSYVQGDGYTF
TRBJ2-7	TRBV25-1	TRBD2	CASSEFYLAGEEQYF
TRBJ2-7	TRBV27	TRBD2	CATGGAYEQYF
TRBJ1-2	TRBV5-6	TRBD1	CASSLAQGAIYGYTF
TRBJ2-3	TRBV28	NA	CASSRLGSDTQYF
TRBJ2-1	TRBV5-4	NA	CASSSRLPALAYHEQFF
TRBJ1-1	TRBV5-5	NA	CASSLNRNTEAFF
TRBJ2-3	TRBV11-2	TRBD2	CASSYSGVNTQYF
TRBJ1-3	TRBV6-6	NA	CASRPLQGFSGNTIYF
TRBJ1-2	TRBV28	TRBD1	CASSWPGQPNYGYTF
TRBJ1-6	TRBV27	NA	CASSLSGPAYNSPLHF
TRBJ1-2	TRBV28	TRBD1	CASSIPGTGTNYGYTF
TRBJ1-5	TRBV30	NA	CAWNIKGGNQPQHF
TRBJ1-2	TRBV7-2	TRBD1	CASSSYRGPFYGYTF
TRBJ2-2	TRBV5-1	NA	CASSIRDPGTGELFF
TRBJ2-1	TRBV6-1	TRBD2	CASSRGSGTGDEQFF
TRBJ2-5	TRBV30	NA	CAWSVAETQYF
TRBJ2-1	TRBV5-1	TRBD2	CASSLDPAGGPNSYNEQFF
TRBJ1-1	TRBV6-1	NA	CASSEAGLHRTEAFF
TRBJ1-3	TRBV27	NA	CASSLRGQGLNTIYF
TRBJ2-1	TRBV5-6	TRBD2	CASIEARIAGEEFF
TRBJ1-1	TRBV5-1	TRBD1	CASSPRTGRTEAFF
TRBJ2-3	TRBV6-5	NA	CASSYLQGDTDTQYF
TRBJ1-5	TRBV7-2	NA	CASSSFRNQPQHF
TRBJ1-5	TRBV5-8	NA	CASSLGTTGNQPQHF
TRBJ2-7	TRBV19	NA	CASSTRGTAPVEQYF